The rows below give T cell receptor beta chains drawn from one sample of a study of CD8 T cells in ankylosing spondylitis. TCRdb redid the calling of the 5' RACE reads with MiXCR, one entry per CDR3 protein. This table has about 220,000 distinct CDR3 sequences, 7% to 8% appearing once. The sequenced sample consisted of blood, either unsorted or a sorted T cell fraction (not recorded which). These receptors were collected from a male donor with ankylosing spondylitis. Both conserved end residues are part of each CDR3. A D gene is named only where the DNA matches it firmly. A row's size may be missing; if present it is once, few, many or a size class.

cdr3_aa: CASSQEAGVTLQYF; cdr3_nt: TGTGCCAGCAGCCAAGAAGCCGGGGTAACTCTTCAGTACTTC; clone_size: many; j_call: TRBJ2-4; v_call: TRBV4-2; d_call: -
cdr3_aa: CASSLYRAQQYF; cdr3_nt: TGTGCCAGCAGCTTATACCGGGCTCAACAGTACTTC; clone_size: few; j_call: TRBJ2-5; v_call: TRBV7-2; d_call: -
cdr3_aa: CSARGPSGSFPDTQYF; cdr3_nt: TGCAGTGCTAGAGGGCCTAGCGGGAGTTTTCCAGATACGCAGTATTTT; clone_size: many; j_call: TRBJ2-3; v_call: TRBV20-1; d_call: TRBD2
cdr3_aa: CASRGAGNFYEQYF; cdr3_nt: TGTGCCAGCCGAGGGGCAGGCAACTTCTACGAGCAGTACTTC; clone_size: many; j_call: TRBJ2-7; v_call: TRBV7-9; d_call: -
cdr3_aa: CASSLGSNYGYTF; cdr3_nt: TGTGCCAGCAGTTTAGGTTCTAACTATGGCTACACCTTC; clone_size: many; j_call: TRBJ1-2; v_call: TRBV27; d_call: -
cdr3_aa: CASSLRQPSYEQYF; cdr3_nt: TGTGCCAGCAGCTTAAGGCAGCCCTCCTACGAGCAGTACTTC; clone_size: many; j_call: TRBJ2-7; v_call: TRBV7-9; d_call: -
cdr3_aa: CASSQIWDANTEAFF; cdr3_nt: TGCGCCAGCAGCCAAATCTGGGACGCGAACACTGAAGCTTTCTTT; clone_size: many; j_call: TRBJ1-1; v_call: TRBV4-3; d_call: -
cdr3_aa: CATSGYRTDSYEQYF; cdr3_nt: TGTGCCACCAGCGGTTACAGGACGGACTCCTACGAGCAGTACTTC; clone_size: -; j_call: TRBJ2-7; v_call: TRBV15; d_call: -
cdr3_aa: CASSEGTASYEQYF; cdr3_nt: TGTGCCAGCAGCGAAGGGACAGCCTCCTACGAGCAGTACTTC; clone_size: many; j_call: TRBJ2-7; v_call: TRBV9; d_call: TRBD1
cdr3_aa: CASSLRGALSYEQYF; cdr3_nt: TGTGCCAGCAGCTTGAGGGGGGCTTTGAGCTACGAGCAGTACTTC; clone_size: few; j_call: TRBJ2-7; v_call: TRBV5-5; d_call: -
cdr3_aa: CASSQYERDRSAFF; cdr3_nt: TGTGCCAGCAGCCAATATGAGAGGGACCGGTCAGCTTTCTTT; clone_size: many; j_call: TRBJ1-1; v_call: TRBV14; d_call: -
cdr3_aa: CASSFPNRDNEQFF; cdr3_nt: TGTGCCAGCAGCTTCCCTAATAGGGACAATGAGCAGTTCTTC; clone_size: many; j_call: TRBJ2-1; v_call: TRBV5-6; d_call: -
cdr3_aa: CSVEHRAGYGYTF; cdr3_nt: TGCAGCGTTGAACACAGGGCGGGCTATGGCTACACCTTC; clone_size: many; j_call: TRBJ1-2; v_call: TRBV29-1; d_call: -
cdr3_aa: CASSPGRGEAFF; cdr3_nt: TGTGCCAGCAGCCCCGGACGGGGAGAAGCTTTCTTT; clone_size: many; j_call: TRBJ1-1; v_call: TRBV9; d_call: -
cdr3_aa: CASSYGGRANEQFF; cdr3_nt: TGTGCCAGCAGTTACGGGGGTAGAGCGAATGAGCAGTTCTTC; clone_size: -; j_call: TRBJ2-1; v_call: TRBV6-2/TRBV6-3; d_call: -
cdr3_aa: CASTRPGQGPLEQYF; cdr3_nt: TGTGCCAGCACCCGACCGGGACAGGGCCCCCTCGAGCAGTACTTC; clone_size: few; j_call: TRBJ2-7; v_call: TRBV6-1; d_call: TRBD1
cdr3_aa: CASSPRTSRRTDTQYF; cdr3_nt: TGTGCCAGCTCTCCGAGGACTAGTAGACGGACAGATACGCAGTATTTT; clone_size: many; j_call: TRBJ2-3; v_call: TRBV18; d_call: TRBD2
cdr3_aa: CASSPPPGWRLEEQYF; cdr3_nt: TGTGCCAGCAGCCCCCCTCCCGGGTGGAGGTTAGAGGAGCAGTACTTC; clone_size: -; j_call: TRBJ2-7; v_call: TRBV7-9; d_call: -
cdr3_aa: CASSLTGAAWETQYF; cdr3_nt: TGTGCCAGCAGCTTAACAGGGGCCGCCTGGGAGACCCAGTACTTC; clone_size: many; j_call: TRBJ2-5; v_call: TRBV7-2; d_call: TRBD1
cdr3_aa: CASSFRSKGVPYEQYF; cdr3_nt: TGTGCCAGCAGCTTTCGTTCAAAAGGGGTCCCCTACGAGCAGTACTTC; clone_size: many; j_call: TRBJ2-7; v_call: TRBV7-9; d_call: -
cdr3_aa: CATRQGLMNTEAFF; cdr3_nt: TGCGCCACCCGACAGGGCCTCATGAACACTGAAGCTTTCTTT; clone_size: many; j_call: TRBJ1-1; v_call: TRBV5-1; d_call: TRBD1
cdr3_aa: CASSLASSSAYDEQFF; cdr3_nt: TGTGCCAGCAGCTTAGCCAGTTCTTCTGCATACGATGAGCAGTTCTTC; clone_size: many; j_call: TRBJ2-1; v_call: TRBV7-8; d_call: -
cdr3_aa: CASSQWSSGSNEQYF; cdr3_nt: TGTGCCAGCAGCCAGTGGAGTAGCGGGAGCAACGAGCAGTACTTC; clone_size: many; j_call: TRBJ2-7; v_call: TRBV11-1; d_call: TRBD2
cdr3_aa: CASSFGQGVRETQYF; cdr3_nt: TGTGCCAGCAGCTTCGGGCAGGGGGTTAGAGAGACCCAGTACTTC; clone_size: -; j_call: TRBJ2-5; v_call: TRBV7-8; d_call: TRBD1
cdr3_aa: CASSRDWDTQYF; cdr3_nt: TGTGCCAGCAGCCGCGACTGGGATACGCAGTATTTT; clone_size: -; j_call: TRBJ2-3; v_call: TRBV6-6; d_call: -
cdr3_aa: CASSAGTSGGLTDTQYF; cdr3_nt: TGTGCCAGCAGTGCCGGGACTAGCGGGGGGCTCACAGATACGCAGTATTTT; clone_size: many; j_call: TRBJ2-3; v_call: TRBV27; d_call: TRBD2